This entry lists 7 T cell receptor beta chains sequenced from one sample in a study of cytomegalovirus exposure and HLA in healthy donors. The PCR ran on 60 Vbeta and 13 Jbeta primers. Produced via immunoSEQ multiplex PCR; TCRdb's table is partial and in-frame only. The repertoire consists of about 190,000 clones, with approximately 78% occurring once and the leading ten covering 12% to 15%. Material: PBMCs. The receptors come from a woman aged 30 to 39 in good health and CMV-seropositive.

The CDR3 coding sequence is TGTGCCAGCAGGGACGCCCACGGGGGCAATCAGCCCCAGCATTTT. Its translation is CASRDAHGGNQPQHF. The chain couples TRBV6-5 to TRBJ1-5, with no clear D. V was trimmed by 6 bases and J by 2 bases, leaving 14 bases between them. There are 15 residues in the CDR3. CDR1 MNHEY and CDR2 SVGAGI come from the germline V gene.

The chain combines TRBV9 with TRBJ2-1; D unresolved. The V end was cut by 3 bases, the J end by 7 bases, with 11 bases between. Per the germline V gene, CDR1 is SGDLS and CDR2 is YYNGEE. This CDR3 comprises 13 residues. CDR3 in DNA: TGTGCCAGCAGCGCCTTGACTGTTAATGAGCAGTTCTTC. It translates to CASSALTVNEQFF.

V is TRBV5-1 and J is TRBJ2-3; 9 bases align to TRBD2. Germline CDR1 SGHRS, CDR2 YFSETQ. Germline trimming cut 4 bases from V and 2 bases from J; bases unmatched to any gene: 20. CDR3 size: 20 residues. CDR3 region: CASSLRPGAGGPPNTDTQYF. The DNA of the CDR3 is TGCGCCAGCAGCCTGCGACCGGGGGCGGGAGGGCCTCCTAACACAGATACGCAGTATTTT.

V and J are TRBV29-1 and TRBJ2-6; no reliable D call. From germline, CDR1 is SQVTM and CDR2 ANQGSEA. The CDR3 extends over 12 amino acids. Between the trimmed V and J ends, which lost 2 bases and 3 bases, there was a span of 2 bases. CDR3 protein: CSVERGANVLTF. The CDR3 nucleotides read TGCAGCGTTGAACGTGGGGCCAACGTCCTGACTTTC.

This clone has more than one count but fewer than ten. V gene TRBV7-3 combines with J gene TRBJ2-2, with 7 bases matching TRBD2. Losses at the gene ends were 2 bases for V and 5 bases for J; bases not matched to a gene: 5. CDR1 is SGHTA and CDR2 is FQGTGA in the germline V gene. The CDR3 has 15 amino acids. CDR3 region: CASSLRGRATGELFF. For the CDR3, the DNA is TGTGCCAGCAGCTTACGAGGGAGGGCGACCGGGGAGCTGTTTTTT.

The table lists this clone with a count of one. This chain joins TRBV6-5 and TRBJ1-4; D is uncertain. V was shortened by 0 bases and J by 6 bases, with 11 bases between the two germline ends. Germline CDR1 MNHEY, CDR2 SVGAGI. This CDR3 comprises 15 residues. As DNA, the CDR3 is TGTGCCAGCAGTTACTCCGGGAGATCGGATGAAAAACTGTTTTTT. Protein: CASSYSGRSDEKLFF.

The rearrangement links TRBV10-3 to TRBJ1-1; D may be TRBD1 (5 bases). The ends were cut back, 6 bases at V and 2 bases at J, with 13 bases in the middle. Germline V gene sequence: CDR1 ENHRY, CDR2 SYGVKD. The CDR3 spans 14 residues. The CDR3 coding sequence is TGTGCCATCAGGGGCGCGGGGGTCAACACTGAAGCTTTCTTT. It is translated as CAIRGAGVNTEAFF.